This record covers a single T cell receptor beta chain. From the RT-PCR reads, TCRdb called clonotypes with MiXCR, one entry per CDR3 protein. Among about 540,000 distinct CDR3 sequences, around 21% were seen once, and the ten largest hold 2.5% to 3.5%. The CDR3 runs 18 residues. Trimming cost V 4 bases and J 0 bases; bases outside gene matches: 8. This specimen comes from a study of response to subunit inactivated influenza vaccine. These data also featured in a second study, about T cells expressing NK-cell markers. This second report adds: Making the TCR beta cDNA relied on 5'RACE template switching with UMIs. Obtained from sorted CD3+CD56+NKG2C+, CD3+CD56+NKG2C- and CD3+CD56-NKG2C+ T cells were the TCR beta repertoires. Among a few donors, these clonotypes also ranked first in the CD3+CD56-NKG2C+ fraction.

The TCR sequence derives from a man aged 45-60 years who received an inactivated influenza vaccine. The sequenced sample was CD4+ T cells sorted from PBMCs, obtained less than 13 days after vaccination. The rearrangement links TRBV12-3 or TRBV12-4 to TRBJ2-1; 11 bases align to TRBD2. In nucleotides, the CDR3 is TGTGCCAGCAGTTCGGGGACTAGCGGAATCGACTCCTACAATGAGCAGTTCTTC. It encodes CASSSGTSGIDSYNEQFF.